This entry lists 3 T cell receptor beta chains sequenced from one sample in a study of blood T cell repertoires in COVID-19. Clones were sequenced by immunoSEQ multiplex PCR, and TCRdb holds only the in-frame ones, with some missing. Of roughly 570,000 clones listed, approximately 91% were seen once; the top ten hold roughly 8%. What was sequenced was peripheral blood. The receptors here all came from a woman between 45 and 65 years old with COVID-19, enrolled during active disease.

The CDR3 reads CSVEVGTEPEKLFF. DNA for the CDR3: TGCAGCGTTGAAGTAGGGACAGAACCTGAAAAACTGTTTTTT. The rearrangement joins TRBV29-1 to TRBJ1-4, with 7 bases matching TRBD1. The germline V gene has CDR1 SQVTM and CDR2 ANQGSEA. The CDR3 loop spans 14 amino acids. The J segment lost 7 bases and the V segment lost 1 base, leaving 6 bases of the junction unmatched.

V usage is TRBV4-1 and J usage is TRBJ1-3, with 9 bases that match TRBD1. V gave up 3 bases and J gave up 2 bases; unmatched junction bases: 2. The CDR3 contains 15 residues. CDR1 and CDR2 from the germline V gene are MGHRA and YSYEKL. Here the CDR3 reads CASSQDRGTGNTIYF. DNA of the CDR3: TGCGCCAGCAGCCAGGACAGGGGAACTGGAAACACCATATATTTT.

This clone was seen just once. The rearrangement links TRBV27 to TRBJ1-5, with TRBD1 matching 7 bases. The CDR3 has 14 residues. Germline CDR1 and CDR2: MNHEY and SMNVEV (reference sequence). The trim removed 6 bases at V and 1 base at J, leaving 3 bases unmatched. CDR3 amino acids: CASSPGGSNQPQHF. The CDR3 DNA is TGTGCCAGCAGCCCAGGGGGAAGCAATCAGCCCCAGCATTTT.